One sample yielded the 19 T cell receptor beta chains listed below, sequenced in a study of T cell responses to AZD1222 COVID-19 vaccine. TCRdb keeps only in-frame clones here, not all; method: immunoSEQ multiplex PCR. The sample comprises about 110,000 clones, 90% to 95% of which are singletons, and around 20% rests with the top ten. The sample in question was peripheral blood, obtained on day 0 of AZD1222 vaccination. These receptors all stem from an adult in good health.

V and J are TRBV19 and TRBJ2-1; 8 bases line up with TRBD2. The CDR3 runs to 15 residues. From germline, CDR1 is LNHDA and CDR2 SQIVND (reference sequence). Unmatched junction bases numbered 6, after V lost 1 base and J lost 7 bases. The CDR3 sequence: CASSIVPGGRNEQFF. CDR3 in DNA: TGTGCCAGTAGTATAGTTCCGGGGGGGCGAAATGAGCAGTTCTTC.

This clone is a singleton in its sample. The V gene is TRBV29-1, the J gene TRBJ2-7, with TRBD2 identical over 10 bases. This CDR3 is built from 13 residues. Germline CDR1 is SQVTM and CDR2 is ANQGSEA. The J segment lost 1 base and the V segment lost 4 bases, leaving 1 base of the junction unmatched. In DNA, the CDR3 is TGCAGCGTTGCGGGACTAGCGTCCTACGAGCAGTACTTC. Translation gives CSVAGLASYEQYF.

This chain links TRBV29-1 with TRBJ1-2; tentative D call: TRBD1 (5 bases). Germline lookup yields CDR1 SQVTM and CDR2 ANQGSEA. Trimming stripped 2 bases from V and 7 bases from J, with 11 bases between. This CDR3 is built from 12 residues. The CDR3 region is CSVETGTCGYTF. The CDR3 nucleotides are TGCAGCGTTGAAACAGGTACGTGTGGCTACACCTTC.

CDR3 in DNA: TGTGCCAGCAGCGTACACGGCTACACCTTC. As protein: CASSVHGYTF. The chain joins TRBV9 to TRBJ1-2; D unclear. The CDR3 has 10 amino acids. Trimming pared 1 base from V and 8 bases from J, leaving 3 bases between. Germline loops: CDR1 SGDLS, CDR2 YYNGEE.

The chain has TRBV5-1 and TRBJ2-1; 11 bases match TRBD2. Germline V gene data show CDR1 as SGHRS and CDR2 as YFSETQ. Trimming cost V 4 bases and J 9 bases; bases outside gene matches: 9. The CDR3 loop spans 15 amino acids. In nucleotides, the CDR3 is TGCGCCAGCAGCCTGACTAGCGGGGCCAGGGGTGAGCAGTTCTTC. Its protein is CASSLTSGARGEQFF. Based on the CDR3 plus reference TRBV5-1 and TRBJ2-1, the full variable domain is KAGVTQTPRYLIKTRGQQVTLSCSPISGHRSVSWYQQTPGQGLQFLFEYFSETQRNKGNFPGRFSGRQFSNSRSEMNVSTLELGDSALYLCASSLTSGARGEQFFGPGTRLTVL.

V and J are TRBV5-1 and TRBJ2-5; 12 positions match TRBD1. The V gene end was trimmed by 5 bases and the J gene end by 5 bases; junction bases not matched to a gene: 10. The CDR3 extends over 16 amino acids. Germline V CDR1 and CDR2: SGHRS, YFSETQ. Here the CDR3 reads CASSETGTGGLETQYF. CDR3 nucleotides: TGCGCCAGCAGTGAAACCGGGACAGGGGGCTTGGAGACCCAGTACTTC. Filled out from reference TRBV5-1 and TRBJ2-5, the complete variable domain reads KAGVTQTPRYLIKTRGQQVTLSCSPISGHRSVSWYQQTPGQGLQFLFEYFSETQRNKGNFPGRFSGRQFSNSRSEMNVSTLELGDSALYLCASSETGTGGLETQYFGPGTRLLVL.

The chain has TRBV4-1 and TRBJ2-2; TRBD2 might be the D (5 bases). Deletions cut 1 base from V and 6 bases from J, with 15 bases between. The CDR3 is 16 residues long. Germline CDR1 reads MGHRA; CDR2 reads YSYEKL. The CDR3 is CASSQVPGVGSGELFF. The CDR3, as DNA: TGCGCCAGCAGCCAAGTCCCCGGGGTAGGGTCCGGGGAGCTGTTTTTT.

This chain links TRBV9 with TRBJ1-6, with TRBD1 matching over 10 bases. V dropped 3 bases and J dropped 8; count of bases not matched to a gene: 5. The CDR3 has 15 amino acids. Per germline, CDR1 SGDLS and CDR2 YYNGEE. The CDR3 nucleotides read TGTGCCAGCAGCGGTCCGGGACAGGGGCATTCACCCCTCCACTTT. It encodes CASSGPGQGHSPLHF.

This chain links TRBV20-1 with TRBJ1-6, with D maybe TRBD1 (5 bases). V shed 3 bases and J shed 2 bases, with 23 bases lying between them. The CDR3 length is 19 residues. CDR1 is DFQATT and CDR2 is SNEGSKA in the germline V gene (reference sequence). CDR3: CSASRRVGGPNAYNSPLHF. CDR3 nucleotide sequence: TGCAGTGCTAGTAGGCGTGTCGGGGGTCCGAACGCCTATAATTCACCCCTCCACTTT.

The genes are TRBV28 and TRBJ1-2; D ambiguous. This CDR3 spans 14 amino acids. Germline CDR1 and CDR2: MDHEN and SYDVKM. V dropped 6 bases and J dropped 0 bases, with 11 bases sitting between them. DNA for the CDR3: TGTGCCAGCAGCTTCGACATTACTAACTATGGCTACACCTTC. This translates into CASSFDITNYGYTF.

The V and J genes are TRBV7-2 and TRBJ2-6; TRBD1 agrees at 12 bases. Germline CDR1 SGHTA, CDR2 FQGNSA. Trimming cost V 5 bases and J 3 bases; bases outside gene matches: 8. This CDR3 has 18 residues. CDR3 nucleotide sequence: TGTGCCAGCAGCCCCAAGGGACAGGGGGCCAGTGGGGCCAACGTCCTGACTTTC. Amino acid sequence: CASSPKGQGASGANVLTF.

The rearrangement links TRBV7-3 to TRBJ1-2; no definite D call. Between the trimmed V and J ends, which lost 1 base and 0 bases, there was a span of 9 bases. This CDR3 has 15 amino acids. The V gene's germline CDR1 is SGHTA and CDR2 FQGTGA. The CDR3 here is CASSLMRVANYGYTF. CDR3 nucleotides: TGTGCCAGCAGCTTAATGAGGGTTGCTAACTATGGCTACACCTTC.

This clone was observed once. The CDR3 DNA is TGTGCCAGTAGTATCTTGAGCTCCACAGATACGCAGTATTTT. This codes for CASSILSSTDTQYF. The V gene is TRBV19, the J gene TRBJ2-3, with D unresolved. The CDR3 extends over 14 amino acids. Between the trimmed V and J ends, which lost 3 bases and 2 bases, there was a span of 9 bases. Germline V gene lookup returns CDR1 LNHDA and CDR2 SQIVND (reference sequence).

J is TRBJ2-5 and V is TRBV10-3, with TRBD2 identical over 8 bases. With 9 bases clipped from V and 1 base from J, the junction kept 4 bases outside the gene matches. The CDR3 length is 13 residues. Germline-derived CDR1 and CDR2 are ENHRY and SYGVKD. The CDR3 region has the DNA TGTGCCATTAAGACTAGCGCCCAAGAGACCCAGTACTTC. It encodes CAIKTSAQETQYF.

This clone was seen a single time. The CDR3 here is CASSYLGQRVGNSPLHF. In nucleotides, the CDR3 is TGTGCCAGCAGTTACTTGGGCCAACGGGTGGGAAATTCACCCCTCCACTTT. The V and J genes are TRBV6-2 or TRBV6-3 and TRBJ1-6; D not resolved. Trimming pared 1 base from V and 7 bases from J, leaving 17 bases between. Germline V gene data show CDR1 as MNHEY and CDR2 as SVGEGT. The CDR3 runs 17 residues.

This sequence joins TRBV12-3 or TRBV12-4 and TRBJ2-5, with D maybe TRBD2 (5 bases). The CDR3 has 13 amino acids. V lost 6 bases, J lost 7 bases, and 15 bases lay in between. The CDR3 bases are TGTGCCAGCAGCCCGGGGTCTGGGGTGACCCAGTACTTC. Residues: CASSPGSGVTQYF.

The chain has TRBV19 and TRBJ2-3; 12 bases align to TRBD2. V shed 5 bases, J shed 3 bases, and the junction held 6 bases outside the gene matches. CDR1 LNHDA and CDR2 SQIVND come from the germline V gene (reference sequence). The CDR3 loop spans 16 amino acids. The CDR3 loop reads CASSPLTSGGTDTQYF. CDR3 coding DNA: TGTGCCAGTAGTCCACTGACTAGCGGGGGTACAGATACGCAGTATTTT.

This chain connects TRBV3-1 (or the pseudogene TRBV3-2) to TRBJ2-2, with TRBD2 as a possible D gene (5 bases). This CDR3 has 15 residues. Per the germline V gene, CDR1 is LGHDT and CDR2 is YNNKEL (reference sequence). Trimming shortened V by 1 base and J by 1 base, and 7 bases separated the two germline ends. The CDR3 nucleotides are TGTGCCAGCAGCCAAGCGGCGGGGAACACCGGGGAGCTGTTTTTT. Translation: CASSQAAGNTGELFF.

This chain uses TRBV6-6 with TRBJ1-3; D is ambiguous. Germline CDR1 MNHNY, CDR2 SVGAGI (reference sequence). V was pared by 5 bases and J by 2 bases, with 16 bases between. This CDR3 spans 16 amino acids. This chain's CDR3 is CASSPGKGLTGNTIYF. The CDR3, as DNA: TGTGCCAGCAGTCCCGGGAAGGGTTTGACTGGAAACACCATATATTTT.